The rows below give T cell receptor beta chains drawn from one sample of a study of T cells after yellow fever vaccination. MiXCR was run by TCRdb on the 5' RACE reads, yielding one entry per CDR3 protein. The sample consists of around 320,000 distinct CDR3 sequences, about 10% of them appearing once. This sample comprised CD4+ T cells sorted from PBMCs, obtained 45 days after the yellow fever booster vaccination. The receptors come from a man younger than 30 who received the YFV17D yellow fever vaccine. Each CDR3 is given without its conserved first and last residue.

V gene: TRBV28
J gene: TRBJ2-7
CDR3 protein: ASRKAISYEQY

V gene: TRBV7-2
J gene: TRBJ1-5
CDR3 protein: ASSFGQGAGQPQH

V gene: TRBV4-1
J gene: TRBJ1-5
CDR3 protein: ASSHAPTANQPQH

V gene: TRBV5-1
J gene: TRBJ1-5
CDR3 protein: ASSLGTGARDQPQH

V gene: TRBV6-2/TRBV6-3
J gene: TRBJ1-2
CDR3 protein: ASSYVDRFNYGYT

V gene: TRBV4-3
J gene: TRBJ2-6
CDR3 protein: ASSQDYVTGSGANVLT

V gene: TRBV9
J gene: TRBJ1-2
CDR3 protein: ASSPPGGHYGYT

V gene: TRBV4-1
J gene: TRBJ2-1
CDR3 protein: ASSQEGRGFGNEQF

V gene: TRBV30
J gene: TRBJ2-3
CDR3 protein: AWGSIAGLGDTQY

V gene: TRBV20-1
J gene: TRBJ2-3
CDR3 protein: SAVPQRPKDHPGLSDTQY

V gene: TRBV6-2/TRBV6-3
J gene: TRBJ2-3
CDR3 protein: ASSYWSPGVTDTQY

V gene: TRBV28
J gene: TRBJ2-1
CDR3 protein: ASSSGQTYNEQF

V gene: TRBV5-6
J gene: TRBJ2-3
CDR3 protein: ASSPLAGASPDTQY

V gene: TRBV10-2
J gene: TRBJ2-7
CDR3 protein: ASRSTGVYEQY

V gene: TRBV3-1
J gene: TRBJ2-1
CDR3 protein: ASSQRGGGRIYNEQF

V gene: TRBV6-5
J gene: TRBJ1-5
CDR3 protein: ASRGRDNQPQH